These 5 T cell receptor beta chains came from one sample sequenced in a study of blood T cells in healthy people across ages. The use of a sample-barcoded 5' primer and a J-beta primer mix characterized a second PCR of roughly 6 to 11 cycles. One entry per CDR3 protein results from TCRdb running MiXCR on the 5' RACE reads. The profile shows roughly 700,000 distinct CDR3 sequences, roughly 30% of them singletons. The sequenced material came from blood. These receptors were collected from an elderly woman in good health.

This clonotype was observed at least ten times. V gene TRBV10-3 combines with J gene TRBJ1-2; D is ambiguous. The CDR3 extends over 12 amino acids. The V gene lost 6 bases and the J gene lost 8 bases, with 13 bases spanning the gap. In germline, CDR1 is ENHRY, CDR2 SYGVKD. The DNA of the CDR3 is TGTGCCATCAGCCCGGACCCGGGGGGCTACACCTTC. Translating gives CAISPDPGGYTF.

This clonotype has just a few counts. The chain carries TRBV3-1 and TRBJ1-5, with 7 nucleotides matching TRBD1. Germline trimming cut 5 bases from V and 5 bases from J; bases unmatched to any gene: 6. Germline-derived CDR1 and CDR2 are LGHDT and YNNKEL (reference sequence). This CDR3 comprises 14 residues. CDR3 in amino acids: CASSRDRYDQPQHF. The CDR3 bases are TGTGCCAGCAGCAGGGACAGATATGATCAGCCCCAGCATTTT.

The CDR3 bases are TGTGCCAGCAGGCGACAGAGTAAAAACACCATATATTTT. As protein: CASRRQSKNTIYF. V and J are TRBV7-3 and TRBJ1-3; maybe TRBD1 (5 bases). This CDR3 is built from 13 residues. V was cut by 6 bases and J by 6 bases, with 12 bases left in between. The germline CDR1 and CDR2 sequences are SGHTA and FQGTGA.

This clonotype occurred many times. This chain connects TRBV20-1 to TRBJ2-7, with D perhaps matching TRBD1 or TRBD2 (5 bases each). V was trimmed by 6 bases and J by 2 bases, leaving 14 bases between them. The germline V gene encodes CDR1 DFQATT and CDR2 SNEGSKA (reference sequence). The CDR3 sequence is 13 residues long. CDR3 protein: CSAPGTETYEQYF. CDR3 in DNA: TGCAGTGCCCCCGGGACGGAGACCTACGAGCAGTACTTC.

This chain connects TRBV7-9 to TRBJ1-1, with 7 bases matching TRBD1. Germline CDR1 is SEHNR and CDR2 is FQNEAQ (reference sequence). V was clipped by 5 bases and J by 9 bases; unmatched bases: 6. CDR3 size: 12 residues. CDR3 residues: CASSPWTGKAFF. The CDR3, as DNA: TGTGCCAGCAGCCCTTGGACAGGCAAAGCTTTCTTT.